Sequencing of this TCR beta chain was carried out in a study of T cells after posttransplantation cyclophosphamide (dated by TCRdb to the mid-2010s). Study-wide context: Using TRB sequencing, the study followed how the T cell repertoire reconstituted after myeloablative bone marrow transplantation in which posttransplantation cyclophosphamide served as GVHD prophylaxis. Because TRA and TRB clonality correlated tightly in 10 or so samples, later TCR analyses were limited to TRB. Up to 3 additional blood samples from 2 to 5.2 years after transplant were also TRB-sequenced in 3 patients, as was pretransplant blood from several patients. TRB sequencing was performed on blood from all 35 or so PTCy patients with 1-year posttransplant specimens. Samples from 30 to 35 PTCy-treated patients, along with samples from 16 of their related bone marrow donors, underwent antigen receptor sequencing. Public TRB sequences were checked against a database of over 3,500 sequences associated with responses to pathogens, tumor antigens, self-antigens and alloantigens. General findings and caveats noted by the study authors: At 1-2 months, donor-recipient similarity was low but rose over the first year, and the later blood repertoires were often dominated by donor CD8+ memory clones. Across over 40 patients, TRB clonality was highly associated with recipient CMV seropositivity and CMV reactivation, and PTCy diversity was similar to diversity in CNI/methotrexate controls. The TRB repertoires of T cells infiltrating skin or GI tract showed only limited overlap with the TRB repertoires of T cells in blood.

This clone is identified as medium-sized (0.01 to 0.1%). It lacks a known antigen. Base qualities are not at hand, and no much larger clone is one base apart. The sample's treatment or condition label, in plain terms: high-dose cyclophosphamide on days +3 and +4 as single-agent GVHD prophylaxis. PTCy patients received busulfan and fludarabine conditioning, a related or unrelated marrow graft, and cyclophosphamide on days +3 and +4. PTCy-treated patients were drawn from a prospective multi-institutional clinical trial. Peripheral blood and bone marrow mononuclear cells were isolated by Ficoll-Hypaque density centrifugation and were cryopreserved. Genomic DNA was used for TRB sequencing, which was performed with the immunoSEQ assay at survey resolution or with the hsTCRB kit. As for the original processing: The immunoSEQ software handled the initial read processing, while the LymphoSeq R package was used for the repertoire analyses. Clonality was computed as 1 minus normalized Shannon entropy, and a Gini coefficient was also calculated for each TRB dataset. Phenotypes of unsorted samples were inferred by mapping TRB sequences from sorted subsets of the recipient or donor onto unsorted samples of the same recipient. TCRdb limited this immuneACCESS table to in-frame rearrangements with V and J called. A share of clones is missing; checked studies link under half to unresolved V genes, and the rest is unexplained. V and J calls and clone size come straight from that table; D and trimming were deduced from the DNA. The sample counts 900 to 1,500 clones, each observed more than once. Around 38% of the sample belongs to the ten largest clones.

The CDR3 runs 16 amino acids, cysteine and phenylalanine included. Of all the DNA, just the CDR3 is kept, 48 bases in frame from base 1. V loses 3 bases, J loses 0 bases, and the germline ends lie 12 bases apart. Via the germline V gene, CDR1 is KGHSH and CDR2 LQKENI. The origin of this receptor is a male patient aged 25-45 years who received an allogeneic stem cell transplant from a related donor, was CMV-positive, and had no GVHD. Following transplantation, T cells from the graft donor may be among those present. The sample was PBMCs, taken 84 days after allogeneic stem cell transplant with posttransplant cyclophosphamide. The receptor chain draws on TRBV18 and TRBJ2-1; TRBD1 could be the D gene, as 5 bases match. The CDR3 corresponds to CASSPQGISSYNEQFF. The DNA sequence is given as TGTGCCAGCTCACCCCAGGGAATCAGCTCCTACAATGAGCAGTTCTTC. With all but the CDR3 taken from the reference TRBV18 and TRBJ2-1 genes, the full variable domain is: NAGVMQNPRHLVRRRGQEARLRCSPMKGHSHVYWYRQLPEEGLKFMVYLQKENIIDESGMPKERFSAEFPKEGPSILRIQQVVRGDSAAYFCASSPQGISSYNEQFFGPGTRLTVL.